A selection of T cell receptor beta chains follows, all from one sample in a study of brain T cells in children with intractable seizures. Only in-frame clones appear in the TCRdb table, and some are missing; sequencing was by immunoSEQ multiplex PCR. The data show around 340,000 clones, with over 90% seen just once and 5% to 7% held by the top ten. Source: peripheral blood, taken 5 to 6 months after surgery. These receptors all stem from a boy in the first two years of life with tuberous sclerosis and intractable seizures. Each CDR3 is given with its conserved first and last residue. The D gene is left open where the match is weak. Clone size is given for some rows only: seen once, a few or many times, or a class if the clone is expanded.

v_gene	j_gene	d_gene	abundance	CDR3nt	CDR3aa
TRBV4-2	TRBJ2-5	TRBD2	.	TGTGCCAGCAGCCAAGCGGGGGGGCCAGAGACCCAGTACTTC	CASSQAGGPETQYF
TRBV4-2	TRBJ2-5	TRBD2	.	TGTGCCAGCAGCTTACTAGCGGGGGTACAAGAGACCCAGTACTTC	CASSLLAGVQETQYF
TRBV25-1	TRBJ2-7	.	.	TGTGCCAGCAGTGCTTTAGACAGGAGCTCCTACGAGCAGTACTTC	CASSALDRSSYEQYF
TRBV5-6	TRBJ1-1	.	once	TGTGCCAGCAGCTTTAGGAACACTGAAGCTTTCTTT	CASSFRNTEAFF
TRBV7-8	TRBJ2-3	.	.	TGTGCCAGCAGCTTAACCAGGAATCGCACAGATACGCAGTATTTT	CASSLTRNRTDTQYF
TRBV6-1	TRBJ1-5	.	.	TGTGCCAGCAGTGAGTACGGGACTGCCCATAATCAGCCCCAGCATTTT	CASSEYGTAHNQPQHF
TRBV3-1/TRBV3-2	TRBJ2-7	TRBD1	.	TGTGCCAGCAGCCCCGGACAGGGAACCTACGAGCAGTACTTC	CASSPGQGTYEQYF
TRBV27	TRBJ1-6	.	.	TGTGCCAGCAGTTCAGGACAAGGGTTAGGATCCTATAATTCACCCCTCCACTTT	CASSSGQGLGSYNSPLHF
TRBV5-1	TRBJ2-1	TRBD2	once	TGCGCCAGCAGCTTGGAATCCAGCGGGGTATCCTACAATGAGCAGTTCTTC	CASSLESSGVSYNEQFF
TRBV19	TRBJ1-3	.	.	TGTGCCAGTAGTATAGTGGGGCAGGGGACTGGAAACACCATATATTTT	CASSIVGQGTGNTIYF
TRBV11-2	TRBJ2-3	TRBD1	.	TGTGCCAGCAGCGCCACATCGACAGGGATTAGTGCAGATACGCAGTATTTT	CASSATSTGISADTQYF
TRBV7-9	TRBJ2-3	TRBD2	.	TGTGCCAGCAGCTCAACACAGACTAGCAGGCCCGGCACAGATACGCAGTATTTT	CASSSTQTSRPGTDTQYF
TRBV19	TRBJ2-7	.	.	TGTGCCAGTAGTATAGCCTACTCGTCCTACGAGCAGTACTTC	CASSIAYSSYEQYF
TRBV5-1	TRBJ1-1	.	.	TGCGCCAGCAGCCCTGACAGGATGAACACTGAAGCTTTCTTT	CASSPDRMNTEAFF
TRBV5-4	TRBJ2-5	TRBD2	.	TGTGCCAGCAGCTTGGTTAGCGGGGCTGAGACCCAGTACTTC	CASSLVSGAETQYF
TRBV6-5	TRBJ2-7	.	.	TGTGCCAGCAGTTACTCCGCAGGGATCTCCTACGAGCAGTACTTC	CASSYSAGISYEQYF
TRBV18	TRBJ2-1	TRBD1	.	TGTGCCAGCTCATCAACAGGGGACAATGAGCAGTTCTTC	CASSSTGDNEQFF
TRBV4-2	TRBJ2-1	TRBD2	.	TGTGCCAGCAGCCACGGGACTAGCGGGTACAATGAGCAGTTCTTC	CASSHGTSGYNEQFF
TRBV2	TRBJ2-1	TRBD1	few	TGTGCCACCGGGACAGGGAGAAATGAGCAGTTCTTC	CATGTGRNEQFF
TRBV9	TRBJ2-2	TRBD2	.	TGTGCCAGCAGCGTAGAAGGAGCGGGGGCCCTATCGAACACCGGGGAGCTGTTTTTT	CASSVEGAGALSNTGELFF
TRBV18	TRBJ2-3	TRBD2	.	TGTGCCAGCTCACTCGGGACTAGCGGAACAGATACGCAGTATTTT	CASSLGTSGTDTQYF
TRBV2	TRBJ2-7	.	once	TGTGCCAGCAGTGGCTCCAGAGAGCAGTACTTC	CASSGSREQYF
TRBV5-1	TRBJ2-5	.	.	TGCGCCAGCAGCGCACCTTTGGAGACCCAGTACTTC	CASSAPLETQYF
TRBV7-9	TRBJ2-7	.	few	TGTGCCAGCAGCTCAGCCCGGGACGGATGGATTGAGCAGTACTTC	CASSSARDGWIEQYF
TRBV7-2	TRBJ1-1	.	.	TGTGCCAGCAGCCAGTACAGGCACACTGAAGCTTTCTTT	CASSQYRHTEAFF
TRBV11-3	TRBJ2-3	TRBD2	.	TGTGCCAGCAGTCGGGGGGAGATCACAGATACGCAGTATTTT	CASSRGEITDTQYF
TRBV5-4	TRBJ2-3	.	.	TGTGCCAGCAGCATTATGACTAGAGGGGGGTTAGGAGATACGCAGTATTTT	CASSIMTRGGLGDTQYF
TRBV9	TRBJ2-1	.	.	TGTGCCAGCAGCGTAGCTCGGGCGGATGAGCAGTTCTTC	CASSVARADEQFF
TRBV7-9	TRBJ2-7	.	.	TGTGCCAGCAGCGCAGGTCGGACGGAGTCATACGAGCAGTACTTC	CASSAGRTESYEQYF
TRBV5-1	TRBJ1-1	.	.	TGCGCCAGCAGCTTCCCCTCGAACACTGAAGCTTTCTTT	CASSFPSNTEAFF
TRBV4-1	TRBJ2-1	TRBD2	.	TGCGCCAGCAGCCAAGATAACCTAGCGGGGGGCGGTGAGCAGTTCTTC	CASSQDNLAGGGEQFF
TRBV3-1/TRBV3-2	TRBJ1-3	TRBD1	once	TGTGCCAGCAGCCAAGATGGGGCTAGTGGACAGGGACTTGGAAACACCATATATTTT	CASSQDGASGQGLGNTIYF
TRBV29-1	TRBJ2-3	.	.	TGCAGCGTTGTTTGGGACACAGATACGCAGTATTTT	CSVVWDTDTQYF
TRBV13	TRBJ2-3	.	.	TGTGCCAGCAGCTTGCGCGAGTATAGCACAGATACGCAGTATTTT	CASSLREYSTDTQYF
TRBV2	TRBJ2-6	.	.	TGTGCCAGCAAGGACAGTAGGGTCGTCCTGACTTTC	CASKDSRVVLTF
TRBV2	TRBJ1-1	TRBD1	.	TGTGCCAGTGGAAGGGATACGGCAGGGGGCTGGAACACTGAAGCTTTCTTT	CASGRDTAGGWNTEAFF
TRBV12-3/TRBV12-4	TRBJ1-6	.	.	TGTGCCAGCAGTTTAAAGGAAAATTCACCCCTCCACTTT	CASSLKENSPLHF
TRBV19	TRBJ2-7	.	.	TGTGCCAGTAGTATAGACGACAGCCCCTACGAGCAGTACTTC	CASSIDDSPYEQYF